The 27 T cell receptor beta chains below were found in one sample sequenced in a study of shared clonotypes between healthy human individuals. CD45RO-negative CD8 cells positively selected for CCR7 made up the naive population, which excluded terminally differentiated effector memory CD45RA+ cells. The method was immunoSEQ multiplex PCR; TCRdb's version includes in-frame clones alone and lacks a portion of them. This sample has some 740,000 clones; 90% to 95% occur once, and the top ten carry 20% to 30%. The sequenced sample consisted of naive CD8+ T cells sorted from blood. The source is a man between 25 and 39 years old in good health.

The CDR3 DNA reads as TGCGCCAGCAGCTCAACGCTTACGAGCGGGAGTAACGACGAGCAGTACTTC. Encoded protein: CASSSTLTSGSNDEQYF. The chain couples TRBV5-1 to TRBJ2-7, with 8 bases that match TRBD2. Unmatched junction bases numbered 16, after V lost 3 bases and J lost 5 bases. CDR1 and CDR2 (germline): SGHRS, YFSETQ. The CDR3 contains 17 residues.

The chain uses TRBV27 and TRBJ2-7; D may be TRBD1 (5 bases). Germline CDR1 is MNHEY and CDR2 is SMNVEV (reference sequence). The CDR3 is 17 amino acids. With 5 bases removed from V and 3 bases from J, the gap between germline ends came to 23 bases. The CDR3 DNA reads TGTGCCAGCAGTCCCCCCCCGGGTACAGGAAACCTCTACGAGCAGTACTTC. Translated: CASSPPPGTGNLYEQYF.

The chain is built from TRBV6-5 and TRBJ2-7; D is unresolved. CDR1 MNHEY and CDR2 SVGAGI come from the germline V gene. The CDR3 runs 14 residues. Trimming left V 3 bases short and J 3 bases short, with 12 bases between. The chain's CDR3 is CASSYGPGYYEQYF. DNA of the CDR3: TGTGCCAGCAGTTATGGGCCTGGCTACTACGAGCAGTACTTC.

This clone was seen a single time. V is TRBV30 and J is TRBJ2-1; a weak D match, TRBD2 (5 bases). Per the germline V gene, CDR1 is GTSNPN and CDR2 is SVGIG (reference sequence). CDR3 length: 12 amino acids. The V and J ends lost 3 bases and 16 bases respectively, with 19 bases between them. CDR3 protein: CAWSPDGGLSFF. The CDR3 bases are TGTGCCTGGAGCCCGGACGGAGGTTTGTCTTTCTTC.

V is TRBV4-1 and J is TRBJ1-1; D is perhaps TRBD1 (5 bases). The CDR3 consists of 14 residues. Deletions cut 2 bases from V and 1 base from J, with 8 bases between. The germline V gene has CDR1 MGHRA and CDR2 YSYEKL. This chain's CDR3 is CASSQSGANTEAFF. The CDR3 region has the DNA TGCGCCAGCAGCCAATCTGGGGCGAACACTGAAGCTTTCTTT.

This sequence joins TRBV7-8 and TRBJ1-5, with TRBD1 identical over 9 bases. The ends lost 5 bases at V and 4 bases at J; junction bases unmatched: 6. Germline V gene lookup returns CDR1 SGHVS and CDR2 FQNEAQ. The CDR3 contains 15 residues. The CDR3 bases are TGTGCCAGCAGCGTCCACAGGGGGCTAAATCAGCCCCAGCATTTT. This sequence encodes CASSVHRGLNQPQHF.

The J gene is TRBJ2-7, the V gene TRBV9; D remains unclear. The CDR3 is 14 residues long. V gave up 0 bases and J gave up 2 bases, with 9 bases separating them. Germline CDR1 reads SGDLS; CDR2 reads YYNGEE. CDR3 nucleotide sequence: TGTGCCAGCAGCGTAGGTATGGAAACCTACGAGCAGTACTTC. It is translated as CASSVGMETYEQYF.

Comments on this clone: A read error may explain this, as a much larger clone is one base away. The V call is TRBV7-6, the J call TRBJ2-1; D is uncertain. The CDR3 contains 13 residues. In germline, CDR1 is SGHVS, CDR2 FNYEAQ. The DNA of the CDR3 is TGTACCAGCAGCCTTGTGCGGCCGGGCTTACAGTTCTTC. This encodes CTSSLVRPGLQFF.

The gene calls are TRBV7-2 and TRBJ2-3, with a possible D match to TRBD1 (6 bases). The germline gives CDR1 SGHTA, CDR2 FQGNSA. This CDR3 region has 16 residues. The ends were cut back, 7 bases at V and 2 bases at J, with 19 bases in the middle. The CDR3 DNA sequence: TGTGCCAGCACCCGGGACAATCTATTTCCCACAGATACGCAGTATTTT. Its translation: CASTRDNLFPTDTQYF.

The CDR3 coding sequence is TGTGCCAGCAGCTCCGCGAGGAGACTAGCGGGCCCCTACGAGCAGTACTTC. Amino acids: CASSSARRLAGPYEQYF. V is TRBV13 and J is TRBJ2-7; 10 positions match TRBD2. Germline trimming cut 4 bases from V and 2 bases from J; bases unmatched to any gene: 11. CDR1 and CDR2 (germline): PRHDT, FYEKMQ (reference sequence). The CDR3 runs 17 residues.

This CDR3 is CASSLGTADGVSQYYGYTF. CDR3 nucleotide sequence: TGTGCCAGCAGCTTAGGGACCGCGGACGGAGTCTCTCAATATTATGGCTACACCTTC. The rearrangement uses TRBV7-6 and TRBJ1-2; D gene uncertain. This CDR3 is built from 19 residues. Germline V gene lookup returns CDR1 SGHVS and CDR2 FNYEAQ. The V end lost 1 base, the J end lost 5 bases, and 26 bases lay between the germline ends.

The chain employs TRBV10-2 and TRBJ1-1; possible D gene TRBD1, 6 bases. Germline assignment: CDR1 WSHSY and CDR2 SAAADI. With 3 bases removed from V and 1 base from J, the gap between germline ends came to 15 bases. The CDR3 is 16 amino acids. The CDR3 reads CASSDLGQMGNTEAFF. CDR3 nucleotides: TGCGCCAGCAGTGACCTTGGACAGATGGGGAACACTGAAGCTTTCTTT.

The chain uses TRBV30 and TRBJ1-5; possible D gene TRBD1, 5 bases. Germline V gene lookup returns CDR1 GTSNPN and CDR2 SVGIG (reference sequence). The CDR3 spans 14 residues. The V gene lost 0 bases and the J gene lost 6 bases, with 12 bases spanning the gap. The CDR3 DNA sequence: TGTGCCTGGAGTGTAAAGGCCGGGGCTCAGCCCCAGCATTTT. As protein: CAWSVKAGAQPQHF.

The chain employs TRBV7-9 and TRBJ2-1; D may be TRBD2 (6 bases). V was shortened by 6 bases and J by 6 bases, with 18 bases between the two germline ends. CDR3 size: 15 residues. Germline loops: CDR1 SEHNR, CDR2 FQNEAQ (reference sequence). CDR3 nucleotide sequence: TGTGCCAGCAGGGGCGGGGAGGCATATCTCAATGAGCAGTTCTTC. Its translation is CASRGGEAYLNEQFF.

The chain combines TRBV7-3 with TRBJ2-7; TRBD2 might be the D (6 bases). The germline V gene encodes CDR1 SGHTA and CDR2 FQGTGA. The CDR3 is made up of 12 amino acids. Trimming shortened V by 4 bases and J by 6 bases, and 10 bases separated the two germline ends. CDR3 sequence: CASSYPGGEQYF. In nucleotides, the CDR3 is TGTGCCAGCAGCTACCCCGGGGGCGAGCAGTACTTC.

The CDR3 loop reads CASSVGVRGSYNEQFF. The CDR3 bases are TGCGCCAGCAGCGTTGGAGTCAGGGGGTCCTACAATGAGCAGTTCTTC. The chain combines TRBV5-1 with TRBJ2-1; 7 nucleotides match TRBD1. Germline CDR1 SGHRS, CDR2 YFSETQ. V gave up 4 bases and J gave up 1 base; unmatched junction bases: 8. CDR3 length: 16 residues.

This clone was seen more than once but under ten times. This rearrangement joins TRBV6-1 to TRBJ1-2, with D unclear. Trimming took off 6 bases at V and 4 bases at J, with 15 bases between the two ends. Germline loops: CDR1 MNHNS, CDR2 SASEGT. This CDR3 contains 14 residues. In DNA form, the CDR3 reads TGTGCCAGCAGCCTAGATCCGGATTTCTATGGCTACACCTTC. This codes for CASSLDPDFYGYTF.

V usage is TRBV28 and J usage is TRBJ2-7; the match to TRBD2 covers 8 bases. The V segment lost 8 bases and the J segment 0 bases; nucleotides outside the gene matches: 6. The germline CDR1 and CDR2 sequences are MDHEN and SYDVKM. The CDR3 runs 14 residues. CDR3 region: CASRGRSRSYEQYF. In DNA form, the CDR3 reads TGTGCCAGCCGCGGGAGGTCCCGCTCCTACGAGCAGTACTTC.

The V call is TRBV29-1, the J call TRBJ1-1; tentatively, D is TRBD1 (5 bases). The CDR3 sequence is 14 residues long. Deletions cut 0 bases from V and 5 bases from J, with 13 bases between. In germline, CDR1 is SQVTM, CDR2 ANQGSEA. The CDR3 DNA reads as TGCAGCGTTGAAGAAGCGGGGCTTGGGACTGAAGCTTTCTTT. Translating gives CSVEEAGLGTEAFF.

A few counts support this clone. The CDR3 sequence: CASSLVGQGINQPQHF. In nucleotides, the CDR3 is TGTGCCAGCAGCTTAGTAGGGCAGGGGATCAATCAGCCCCAGCATTTT. The chain employs TRBV7-9 and TRBJ1-5; TRBD1 is a possible D gene (6 bases). V lost 1 base and J lost 3, with 13 bases in between. This CDR3 comprises 16 residues. Per germline, CDR1 SEHNR and CDR2 FQNEAQ (reference sequence).

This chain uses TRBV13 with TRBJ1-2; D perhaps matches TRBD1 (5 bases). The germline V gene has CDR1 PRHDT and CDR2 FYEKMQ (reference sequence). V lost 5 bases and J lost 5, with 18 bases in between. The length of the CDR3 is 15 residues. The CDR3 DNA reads TGTGCCAGCAGCATCCCTTCCGGGGGGAGATATGGCTACACCTTC. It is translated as CASSIPSGGRYGYTF. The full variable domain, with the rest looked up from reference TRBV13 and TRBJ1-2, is AAGVIQSPRHLIKEKRETATLKCYPIPRHDTVYWYQQGPGQDPQFLISFYEKMQSDKGSIPDRFSAQQFSDYHSELNMSSLELGDSALYFCASSIPSGGRYGYTFGSGTRLTVV.

The chain's CDR3 is CATSSKPPGQGGEKLFF. CDR3 DNA: TGTGCCACCAGCTCTAAACCGCCGGGACAGGGTGGTGAAAAACTGTTTTTT. V usage is TRBV15 and J usage is TRBJ1-4; TRBD1 matches 9 bases. Trimming at V came to 5 bases and at J to 7 bases, leaving 14 bases not matched to a gene. The CDR3 is made up of 17 amino acids. Germline CDR1 reads LNHNV; CDR2 reads YYDKDF (reference sequence).

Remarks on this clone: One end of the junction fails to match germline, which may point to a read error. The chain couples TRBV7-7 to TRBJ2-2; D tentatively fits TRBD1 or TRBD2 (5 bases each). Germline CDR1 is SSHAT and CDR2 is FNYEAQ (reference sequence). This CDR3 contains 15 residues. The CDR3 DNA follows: TGTGCTAGCAGCCCCAAGGGGAGCGGCACCGGGGAGCTGTTTTTT. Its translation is CASSPKGSGTGELFF.

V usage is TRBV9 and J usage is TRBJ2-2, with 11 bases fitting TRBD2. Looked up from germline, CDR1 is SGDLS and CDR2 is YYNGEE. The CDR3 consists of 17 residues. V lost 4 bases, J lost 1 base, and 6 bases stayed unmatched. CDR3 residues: CASSSIAGGENTGELFF. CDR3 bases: TGTGCCAGCAGCTCCATAGCGGGAGGGGAGAACACCGGGGAGCTGTTTTTT.

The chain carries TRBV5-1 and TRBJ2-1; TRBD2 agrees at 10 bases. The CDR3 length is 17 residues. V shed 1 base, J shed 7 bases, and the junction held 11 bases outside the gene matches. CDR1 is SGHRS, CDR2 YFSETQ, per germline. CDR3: CASSLYPSGSVNNEQFF. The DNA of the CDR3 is TGCGCCAGCAGCTTGTATCCTAGCGGGAGTGTTAATAATGAGCAGTTCTTC. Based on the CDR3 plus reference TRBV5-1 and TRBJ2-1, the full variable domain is KAGVTQTPRYLIKTRGQQVTLSCSPISGHRSVSWYQQTPGQGLQFLFEYFSETQRNKGNFPGRFSGRQFSNSRSEMNVSTLELGDSALYLCASSLYPSGSVNNEQFFGPGTRLTVL.

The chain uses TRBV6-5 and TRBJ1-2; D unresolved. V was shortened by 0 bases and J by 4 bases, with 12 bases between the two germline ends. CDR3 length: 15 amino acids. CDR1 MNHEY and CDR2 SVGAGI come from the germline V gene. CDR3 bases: TGTGCCAGCAGTTACTCGTCAGGCAGTCGCTATGGCTACACCTTC. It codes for CASSYSSGSRYGYTF.

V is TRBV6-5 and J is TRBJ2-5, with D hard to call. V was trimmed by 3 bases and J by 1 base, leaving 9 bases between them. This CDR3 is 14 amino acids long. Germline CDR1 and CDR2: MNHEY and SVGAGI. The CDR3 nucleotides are TGTGCCAGCAGTTATACTCTCAGCCAAGAGACCCAGTACTTC. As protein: CASSYTLSQETQYF.